This T cell receptor (beta chain) was identified during a study of blood T cell repertoires in COVID-19. Produced via immunoSEQ multiplex PCR; TCRdb's table is partial and in-frame only. The data hold under 350,000 clones, with around nine tenths observed a single time. The CDR3 has 16 residues. The germline V gene encodes CDR1 SGHVS and CDR2 FQNEAQ. The V gene end was trimmed by 7 bases and the J gene end by 2 bases; junction bases not matched to a gene: 9. The sample comprised peripheral blood. This receptor was identified in a man aged 45-60 years with acute or convalescent COVID-19. The chain links TRBV7-8 to TRBJ2-2; TRBD2 aligns across 8 bases. The CDR3 here is CASTYPLAGNTGELFF. The CDR3 DNA is TGTGCCAGCACTTACCCCCTAGCGGGTAACACCGGGGAGCTGTTTTTT. Full variable domain (missing parts from reference TRBV7-8 and TRBJ2-2): GAGVSQSPRYKVAKRGQDVALRCDPISGHVSLFWYQQALGQGPEFLTYFQNEAQLDKSGLPSDRFFAERPEGSVSTLKIQRTQQEDSAVYLCASTYPLAGNTGELFFGEGSRLTVL.